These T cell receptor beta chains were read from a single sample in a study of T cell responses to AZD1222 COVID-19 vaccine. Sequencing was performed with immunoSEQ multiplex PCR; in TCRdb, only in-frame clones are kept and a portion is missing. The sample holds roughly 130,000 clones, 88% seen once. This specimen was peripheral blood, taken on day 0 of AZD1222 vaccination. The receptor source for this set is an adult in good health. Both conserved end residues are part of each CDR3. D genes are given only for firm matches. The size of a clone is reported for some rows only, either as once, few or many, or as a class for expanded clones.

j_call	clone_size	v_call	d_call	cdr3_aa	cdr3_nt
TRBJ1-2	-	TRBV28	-	CASSLASGNYGYTF	TGTGCCAGCAGTTTGGCCTCCGGGAACTATGGCTACACCTTC
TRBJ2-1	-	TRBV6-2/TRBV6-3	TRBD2	CASSSHTSGRANEQFF	TGTGCCAGCAGCTCTCACACTAGCGGGAGGGCCAATGAGCAGTTCTTC
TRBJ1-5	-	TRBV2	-	CASSYQGSNQPQHF	TGTGCCAGCAGTTATCAGGGGAGCAATCAGCCCCAGCATTTT
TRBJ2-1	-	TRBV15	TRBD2	CATSRDYLAGGAYNEQFF	TGTGCCACCAGCAGAGATTACCTAGCGGGAGGTGCTTACAATGAGCAGTTCTTC
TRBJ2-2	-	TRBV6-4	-	CASSDSTLGTGELFF	TGTGCCAGCAGTGACTCGACGTTGGGCACCGGGGAGCTGTTTTTT
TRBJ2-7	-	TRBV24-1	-	CATSDFGTSYEQYF	TGTGCCACCAGTGATTTTGGGACGTCCTACGAGCAGTACTTC
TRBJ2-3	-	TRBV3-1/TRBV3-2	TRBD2	CASSPQGLASVGDTQYF	TGTGCCAGCAGCCCTCAGGGACTAGCGAGCGTTGGAGATACGCAGTATTTT
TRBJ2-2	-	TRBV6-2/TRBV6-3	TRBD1	CASSQGARTGELFF	TGTGCCAGCAGTCAGGGGGCAAGGACCGGGGAGCTGTTTTTT
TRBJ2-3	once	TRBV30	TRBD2	CAWSVVSGRTDTQYF	TGTGCCTGGAGTGTGGTTAGCGGGCGCACAGATACGCAGTATTTT
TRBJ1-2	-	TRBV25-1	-	CASSLSGSYGYTF	TGTGCCAGCAGTCTGTCGGGTAGCTATGGCTACACCTTC
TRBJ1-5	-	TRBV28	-	CASATFGPQHF	TGTGCCAGCGCCACTTTTGGGCCCCAGCATTTT
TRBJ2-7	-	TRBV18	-	CASSPGGGGNEQYF	TGTGCCAGCTCACCGGGAGGGGGCGGGAACGAGCAGTACTTC
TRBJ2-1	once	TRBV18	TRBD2	CASSPILPGGPDNEQFF	TGTGCCAGCTCACCAATCCTACCGGGGGGGCCCGACAATGAGCAGTTCTTC
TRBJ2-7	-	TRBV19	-	CASRNRGQLRYEQYF	TGTGCCAGTAGAAACCGGGGCCAACTCCGCTACGAGCAGTACTTC
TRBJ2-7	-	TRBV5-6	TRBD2	CASSSRTSGISYYEQYF	TGTGCCAGCAGCTCCCGGACTAGCGGGATCTCTTACTACGAGCAGTACTTC
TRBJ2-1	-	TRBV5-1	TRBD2	CASKYSSGSNEQFF	TGCGCCAGCAAGTATTCTAGCGGGTCCAATGAGCAGTTCTTC
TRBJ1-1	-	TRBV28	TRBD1	CASSLPGTGVANTEAFF	TGTGCCAGCTCCCTCCCCGGGACAGGGGTCGCGAACACTGAAGCTTTCTTT
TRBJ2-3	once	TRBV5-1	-	CASSFAADTQYF	TGCGCCAGCAGCTTCGCTGCAGATACGCAGTATTTT
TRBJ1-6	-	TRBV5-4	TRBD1	CASSSRTGRNSPLHF	TGTGCCAGCAGTAGCCGGACAGGGCGTAATTCACCCCTCCACTTT
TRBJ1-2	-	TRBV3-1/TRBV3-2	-	CASSLDNQYGYTF	TGTGCCAGCAGCCTGGACAACCAATATGGCTACACCTTC
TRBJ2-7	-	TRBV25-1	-	CASKGIYEQYF	TGTGCCAGCAAGGGAATATACGAGCAGTACTTC
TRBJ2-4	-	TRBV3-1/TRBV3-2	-	CASSQVGTKNIQYF	TGTGCCAGCAGCCAAGTTGGGACGAAAAACATTCAGTACTTC
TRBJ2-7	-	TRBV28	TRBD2	CASRYSGDTYEQYF	TGTGCCAGCAGATACAGCGGGGATACCTACGAGCAGTACTTC
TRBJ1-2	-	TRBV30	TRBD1	CAWGRDREYGYTF	TGTGCCTGGGGCCGGGACAGGGAATATGGCTACACCTTC
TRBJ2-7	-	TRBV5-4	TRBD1	CASSPGQGASYEQYF	TGTGCCAGCAGCCCGGGACAGGGGGCTTCCTACGAGCAGTACTTC
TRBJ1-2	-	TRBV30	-	CAWVQGNYGYTF	TGTGCCTGGGTACAGGGTAACTATGGCTACACCTTC
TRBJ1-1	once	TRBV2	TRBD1	CASSVGQGDTEAFF	TGTGCCAGCAGTGTAGGACAGGGAGATACTGAAGCTTTCTTT
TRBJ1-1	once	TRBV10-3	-	CAITLREGTEAFF	TGTGCCATCACACTGCGTGAGGGGACTGAAGCTTTCTTT
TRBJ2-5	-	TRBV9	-	CASSVEASAQETQYF	TGTGCCAGCAGCGTAGAGGCTAGCGCACAAGAGACCCAGTACTTC
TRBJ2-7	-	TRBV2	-	CASRDSFYEQYF	TGTGCCAGCAGGGACAGTTTCTACGAGCAGTACTTC
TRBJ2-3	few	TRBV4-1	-	CASSPSVTDTQYF	TGCGCCAGCAGCCCCTCGGTCACAGATACGCAGTATTTT
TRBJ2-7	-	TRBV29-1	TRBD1	CSGRDSSYEQYF	TGCAGCGGACGGGACAGCTCCTACGAGCAGTACTTC
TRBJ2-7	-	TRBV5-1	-	CASSLDPGPVYEQYF	TGCGCCAGCAGCTTGGACCCCGGCCCAGTCTACGAGCAGTACTTC
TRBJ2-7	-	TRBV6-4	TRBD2	CASSPTSGGPGEQYF	TGTGCCAGCAGCCCGACTAGCGGGGGGCCCGGGGAGCAGTACTTC
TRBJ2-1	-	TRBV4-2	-	CASSQDWGYNEQFF	TGTGCCAGCAGCCAAGACTGGGGTTACAATGAGCAGTTCTTC
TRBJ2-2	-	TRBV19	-	CASSIDRIYNTGELFF	TGTGCCAGTAGTATAGATCGTATCTACAACACCGGGGAGCTGTTTTTT
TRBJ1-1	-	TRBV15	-	CATSRDTGYREAFF	TGTGCCACCAGCAGAGATACAGGGTATAGAGAAGCTTTCTTT
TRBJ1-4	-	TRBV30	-	CAWQPRGPNEKLFF	TGTGCCTGGCAGCCTCGGGGACCTAATGAAAAACTGTTTTTT
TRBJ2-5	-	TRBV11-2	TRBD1	CASSLVWTGRETQYF	TGTGCCAGCAGCTTAGTTTGGACAGGAAGGGAGACCCAGTACTTC
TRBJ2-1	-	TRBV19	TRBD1	CASSIGQGANNEQFF	TGTGCCAGTAGTATTGGGCAGGGGGCAAACAATGAGCAGTTCTTC
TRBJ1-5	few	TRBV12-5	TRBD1	CASGTGGVIQPQHF	TGTGCTAGTGGTACAGGGGGGGTTATACAGCCCCAGCATTTT
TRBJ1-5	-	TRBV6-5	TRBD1	CASRRTGGEQPQHF	TGTGCCAGCAGGAGGACAGGGGGCGAGCAGCCCCAGCATTTT
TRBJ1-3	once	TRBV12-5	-	CASGPYTGSSGNTIYF	TGTGCTAGTGGCCCTTACACAGGGAGCTCTGGAAACACCATATATTTT
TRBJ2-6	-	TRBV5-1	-	CASSLGQDFSSGANVLTF	TGCGCCAGCAGCTTGGGACAGGATTTCTCCTCTGGGGCCAACGTCCTGACTTTC
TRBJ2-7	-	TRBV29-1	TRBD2	CSVLAGVVDEQYF	TGCAGCGTTTTAGCGGGAGTGGTCGACGAGCAGTACTTC
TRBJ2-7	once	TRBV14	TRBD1	CASSLWTGGLYEQYF	TGTGCCAGCAGCCTCTGGACAGGGGGCCTCTACGAGCAGTACTTC
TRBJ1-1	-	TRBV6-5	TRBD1	CASSRSGQGAFF	TGTGCCAGCAGCCGATCGGGACAGGGAGCTTTCTTT
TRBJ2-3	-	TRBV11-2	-	CASSLEGGPSPTDTQYF	TGTGCCAGCAGCTTAGAGGGGGGCCCCAGCCCCACAGATACGCAGTATTTT
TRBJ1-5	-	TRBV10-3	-	CATAEGNSNQPQHF	TGTGCCACCGCAGAGGGGAATAGCAATCAGCCCCAGCATTTT
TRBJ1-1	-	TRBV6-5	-	CASSYGPVTNTEAFF	TGTGCCAGCAGTTACGGTCCAGTTACGAACACTGAAGCTTTCTTT
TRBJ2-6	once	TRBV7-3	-	CASSSDSFGGGANVLTF	TGTGCCAGCAGCTCGGACAGCTTTGGCGGGGGGGCCAACGTCCTGACTTTC
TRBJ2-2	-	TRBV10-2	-	CASRVTSNSGELFF	TGCGCCAGCAGGGTAACTAGTAACTCCGGGGAGCTGTTTTTT
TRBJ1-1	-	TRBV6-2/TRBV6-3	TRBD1	CASSYKQTGGNAFF	TGTGCCAGCAGTTACAAACAGACAGGGGGGAACGCTTTCTTT
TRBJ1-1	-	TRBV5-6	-	CASSLVRDGWNTEAFF	TGTGCCAGCAGCTTGGTTCGGGACGGATGGAACACTGAAGCTTTCTTT